One and the same sample provided the 28 T cell receptor beta chains below, sequenced in a study of cytomegalovirus exposure and HLA in healthy donors. PCR was performed using 60 Vbeta and 13 Jbeta primers. This table comes from immunoSEQ multiplex PCR, and its TCRdb copy is limited to in-frame clones, with some not included. Seen here are 150,000 to 200,000 clones, approximately 80% observed once, and the top ten hold about 2.5%. Input material: PBMCs. Receptor source: a woman between 50 and 59 years old in good health and CMV-seronegative.

V and J are TRBV6-1 and TRBJ1-5; 10 bases match TRBD1. Trimming took 8 bases from V and 0 from J; bases not matched to a gene: 4. The CDR3 extends over 15 amino acids. Germline CDR1 is MNHNS and CDR2 is SASEGT. Here the CDR3 reads CASVDRGNSNQPQHF. DNA of the CDR3: TGTGCCAGCGTGGACAGGGGGAATAGCAATCAGCCCCAGCATTTT.

J is TRBJ1-2 and V is TRBV15, with D maybe TRBD1 (5 bases). There are 14 residues in the CDR3. Trimming removed 5 bases at V and 3 bases at J, with 13 bases between. CDR1 LNHNV and CDR2 YYDKDF come from the germline V gene (reference sequence). Here the CDR3 reads CATSLGGGDYGYTF. The CDR3 nucleotides read TGTGCCACCAGCCTCGGGGGGGGTGACTATGGCTACACCTTC.

The chain has TRBV10-3 and TRBJ2-3, with D hard to call. CDR3 length: 14 residues. V dropped 4 bases and J dropped 1 base, with 9 bases sitting between them. Germline values: CDR1 ENHRY, CDR2 SYGVKD. The CDR3 coding sequence is TGTGCCATCAGTGTAGGTCAGGGCACAGATACGCAGTATTTT. This codes for CAISVGQGTDTQYF.

This chain links TRBV5-6 with TRBJ1-5; perhaps TRBD1 as D (5 bases). CDR1 is SGHDT and CDR2 is YYEEEE in the germline V gene. The length of the CDR3 is 13 residues. V was cut by 4 bases and J by 5 bases, with 10 bases left in between. The CDR3 loop is CASSKTEYQPQHF. CDR3 bases: TGTGCCAGCAGCAAGACAGAATATCAGCCCCAGCATTTT.

The rearrangement uses TRBV28 and TRBJ1-2, with TRBD1 as a possible D gene (5 bases). This CDR3 comprises 13 residues. CDR1 MDHEN and CDR2 SYDVKM come from the germline V gene. V gave up 2 bases and J gave up 4 bases, with 8 bases separating them. Here the CDR3 reads CASSLDSFYGYTF. CDR3 coding DNA: TGTGCCAGCAGTTTAGACAGCTTCTATGGCTACACCTTC.

The chain carries TRBV19 and TRBJ2-3; 14 nucleotides agree with TRBD2. The V segment lost 10 bases and the J segment 5 bases; nucleotides outside the gene matches: 8. Germline CDR1 is LNHDA and CDR2 is SQIVND (reference sequence). The length of the CDR3 is 15 residues. In DNA, the CDR3 is TGTGCCACTCAACGACTAGCGGGAGGGAGAGATACGCAGTATTTT. It codes for CATQRLAGGRDTQYF.

The chain employs TRBV18 and TRBJ2-5, with TRBD1 as a possible D gene (7 bases). Germline V gene sequence: CDR1 KGHSH, CDR2 LQKENI. Trimming took 4 bases from V and 1 from J, leaving 13 bases between them. The CDR3 extends over 15 amino acids. CDR3 coding DNA: TGTGCCAGCTCACGCAGGGGGGTCGCCCAAGAGACCCAGTACTTC. Translation: CASSRRGVAQETQYF.

J is TRBJ2-7 and V is TRBV28, with D maybe TRBD2 (6 bases). The germline V gene encodes CDR1 MDHEN and CDR2 SYDVKM. V dropped 11 bases and J dropped 3 bases, with 17 bases sitting between them. The length of the CDR3 is 13 residues. CDR3 in DNA: TGTGCCTGTCGGGCAGGGAGGTTCTACGAGCAGTACTTC. It is translated as CACRAGRFYEQYF.

V gene TRBV7-6 combines with J gene TRBJ2-5; D may be TRBD1 (5 bases). The DNA end is a closer match to TRBJ2-7, so the J assignment may be wrong. CDR1 SGHVS and CDR2 FNYEAQ come from the germline V gene. The CDR3 contains 15 residues. CDR3 sequence: CASSLFQGRSYEQYF. The CDR3 nucleotides are TGTGCCAGCAGCTTGTTTCAGGGTCGCTCCTACGAGCAGTACTTC.

This chain joins TRBV7-2 and TRBJ1-2; D gene ambiguous. The CDR3 consists of 15 residues. The germline V gene has CDR1 SGHTA and CDR2 FQGNSA. Deletions cut 1 base from V and 0 bases from J, with 9 bases between. The CDR3 region has the DNA TGTGCCAGCAGCTTAGATGGGCCAGCTAACTATGGCTACACCTTC. Translated: CASSLDGPANYGYTF.

In nucleotides, the CDR3 is TGTGCCAGCAGTTCATGGCGGGGACTAGCGGGCACAGATACGCAGTATTTT. Protein sequence: CASSSWRGLAGTDTQYF. The genes are TRBV28 and TRBJ2-3, with 11 bases that match TRBD2. Germline-derived CDR1 and CDR2 are MDHEN and SYDVKM. V trimming: 4 bases; J trimming: 1 base; junction bases outside the gene matches: 7. This CDR3 comprises 17 residues.

This chain links TRBV5-6 with TRBJ2-5; 8 bases agree with TRBD1. The CDR3 contains 13 residues. The V gene's germline CDR1 is SGHDT and CDR2 YYEEEE. Trimming cost V 6 bases and J 5 bases; bases outside gene matches: 6. The CDR3 protein is CASTDRVLETQYF. Written as DNA, the CDR3 is TGTGCCAGCACGGACAGGGTACTCGAGACCCAGTACTTC.

The chain uses TRBV27 and TRBJ2-1; 7 bases line up with TRBD2. Germline V CDR1 and CDR2: MNHEY, SMNVEV (reference sequence). V lost 4 bases, J lost 1 base, and 4 bases stayed unmatched. The CDR3 spans 15 residues. The CDR3 DNA sequence: TGTGCCAGCAGTTGGGGAGGGGTTTCCTACAATGAGCAGTTCTTC. It specifies CASSWGGVSYNEQFF.

J is TRBJ1-2 and V is TRBV2; D not resolved. V was cut by 7 bases and J by 5 bases, with 11 bases left in between. The CDR3 is 12 residues long. CDR1 SNHLY and CDR2 FYNNEI come from the germline V gene. The CDR3 DNA reads TGTGCCAGCATGGTCAGAAAATATGGCTACACCTTC. Its protein is CASMVRKYGYTF. Full variable domain (outside the CDR3, taken from reference TRBV2 and TRBJ1-2): EPEVTQTPSHQVTQMGQEVILRCVPISNHLYFYWYRQILGQKVEFLVSFYNNEISEKSEIFDDQFSVERPDGSNFTLKIRSTKLEDSAMYFCASMVRKYGYTFGSGTRLTVV.

The J gene is TRBJ1-1, the V gene TRBV6-4; weak D call: TRBD1 (5 bases). The CDR3 totals 13 residues. Germline loops: CDR1 MRHNA, CDR2 SNTAGT. The ends were cut back, 5 bases at V and 1 base at J, with 8 bases in the middle. CDR3 bases: TGTGCCAGCAGTTCAGACAGGAACACTGAAGCTTTCTTT. Protein sequence: CASSSDRNTEAFF.

Comments on this clone: Without the conserved terminal phenylalanine or tryptophan, this CDR3 likely stems from a read error. This rearrangement joins TRBV4-2 to TRBJ2-2, with 7 positions matching TRBD2. Germline assignment: CDR1 LGHNA and CDR2 YNFKEQ. Losses at the gene ends were 4 bases for V and 3 bases for J; bases not matched to a gene: 8. This CDR3 is 16 amino acids long. The CDR3 DNA follows: TGTGCCAGCAGCCCCCTGGTGGGGGGGGACACCGGGGAGCTGTTTCTT. Protein sequence: CASSPLVGGDTGELFL.

The rearrangement links TRBV29-1 to TRBJ2-1, with D uncertain. The CDR3 consists of 12 residues. V was trimmed by 7 bases and J by 6 bases, leaving 13 bases between them. Germline V gene lookup returns CDR1 SQVTM and CDR2 ANQGSEA. CDR3 bases: TGCAGCGGGATGGAGCCCCTCAATGAGCAGTTCTTC. It yields the protein CSGMEPLNEQFF.

This rearrangement joins TRBV30 to TRBJ2-1; the D gene is possibly TRBD1 (5 bases). The CDR3 has 13 residues. From germline, CDR1 is GTSNPN and CDR2 SVGIG (reference sequence). V was clipped by 0 bases and J by 6 bases, with 9 bases between them. The CDR3 protein is CAWSVTRVNEQFF. The CDR3 DNA is TGTGCCTGGAGTGTAACCAGGGTCAATGAGCAGTTCTTC.

The sample holds a few counts of this clone. The gene calls are TRBV6-5 and TRBJ1-1; tentatively, D is TRBD1 (5 bases). The CDR3 runs 16 residues. Germline V gene data show CDR1 as MNHEY and CDR2 as SVGAGI. Trimming took 4 bases from V and 1 from J, leaving 16 bases between them. The CDR3 sequence: CASSSPGRLENTEAFF. The CDR3 bases are TGTGCCAGCAGTTCGCCAGGGCGGCTCGAGAACACTGAAGCTTTCTTT.

This clone was counted only a few times. The chain combines TRBV4-1 with TRBJ2-7; 7 bases map to TRBD1. The CDR3 sequence is 15 residues long. V lost 0 bases to trimming and J lost 0 bases; unmatched junction nucleotides: 2. CDR1 MGHRA and CDR2 YSYEKL come from the germline V gene. The CDR3 DNA sequence: TGCGCCAGCAGCCAAGAGGACAGGTCCTCCTACGAGCAGTACTTC. It yields the protein CASSQEDRSSYEQYF.

CDR3 nucleotide sequence: TGTGCCAGCAGCCAAGGGGACAGGGTAATTAGTAATGAAAAACTGTTTTTT. Translated: CASSQGDRVISNEKLFF. This chain uses TRBV4-2 with TRBJ1-4; 9 bases line up with TRBD1. The V gene's germline CDR1 is LGHNA and CDR2 YNFKEQ. The CDR3 extends over 17 amino acids. Unmatched junction bases numbered 7, after V lost 1 base and J lost 4 bases.

The chain carries TRBV18 and TRBJ1-2; the D gene is possibly TRBD1 (6 bases). The V end was cut by 4 bases, the J end by 8 bases, with 17 bases between. This CDR3 spans 14 amino acids. CDR1 is KGHSH, CDR2 LQKENI, per germline. The CDR3 DNA is TGTGCCAGCTCACTCGAACAGGGCGCGCAAGGCTACACCTTC. Translated: CASSLEQGAQGYTF.

This clone was picked up a small number of times. This chain links TRBV6-1 with TRBJ1-5, with D perhaps matching TRBD1 (5 bases). There are 13 residues in the CDR3. Per germline, CDR1 MNHNS and CDR2 SASEGT. Trimming shortened V by 8 bases and J by 9 bases, and 17 bases separated the two germline ends. In DNA, the CDR3 is TGTGCCAGCGGGGACTGGGGAATCACGCCCCAGCATTTT. Amino acid sequence: CASGDWGITPQHF.

The chain has TRBV9 and TRBJ1-1; TRBD1 matches 7 bases. V lost 3 bases and J lost 0; bases outside the gene matches: 8. The V gene's germline CDR1 is SGDLS and CDR2 YYNGEE. The CDR3 is made up of 16 amino acids. The CDR3: CASSAGTVLVNTEAFF. As DNA, the CDR3 is TGTGCCAGCAGCGCGGGGACAGTATTGGTGAACACTGAAGCTTTCTTT.

The sample holds one count of this clone. The chain joins TRBV15 to TRBJ2-2, with a tentative D call TRBD2 (5 bases). The CDR3 runs 14 residues. Trimming pared 1 base from V and 7 bases from J, leaving 10 bases between. Germline assignment: CDR1 LNHNV and CDR2 YYDKDF (reference sequence). The CDR3 coding sequence is TGTGCCACCAGCAGAGGGGGTAGCGTCGGGGAGCTGTTTTTT. Encoded protein: CATSRGGSVGELFF.

This chain connects TRBV7-2 to TRBJ2-1; tentatively, D is TRBD1 (6 bases). Germline assignment: CDR1 SGHTA and CDR2 FQGNSA. Trimming took 2 bases from V and 11 from J, leaving 10 bases between them. The CDR3 has 12 amino acids. This CDR3 reads CASSLHGTKQFF. CDR3 bases: TGTGCCAGCAGCTTACATGGGACAAAGCAGTTCTTC.

The chain links TRBV9 to TRBJ1-1; D uncertain. Germline CDR1 SGDLS, CDR2 YYNGEE. Trimming left V 0 bases short and J 8 bases short, with 8 bases between. This CDR3 is 12 amino acids long. The CDR3 DNA reads TGTGCCAGCAGCGTAGTGGAGGGCGAAGCTTTCTTT. Residues: CASSVVEGEAFF.

The rearrangement joins TRBV9 to TRBJ2-5, with D perhaps TRBD1 (5 bases). The CDR3 is 16 residues long. V lost 0 bases and J 1 base, leaving 13 bases between the germline ends. CDR1 is SGDLS and CDR2 is YYNGEE in the germline V gene. CDR3 protein: CASSVGGLRFQETQYF. CDR3 sequence (DNA): TGTGCCAGCAGCGTAGGGGGCCTGAGATTCCAAGAGACCCAGTACTTC.